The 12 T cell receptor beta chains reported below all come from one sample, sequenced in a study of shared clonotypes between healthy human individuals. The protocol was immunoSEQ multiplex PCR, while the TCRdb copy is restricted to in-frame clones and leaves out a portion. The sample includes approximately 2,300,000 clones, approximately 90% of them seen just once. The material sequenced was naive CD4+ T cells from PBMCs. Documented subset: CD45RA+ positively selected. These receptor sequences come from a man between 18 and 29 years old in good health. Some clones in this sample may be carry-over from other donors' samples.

CDR3 region: CATSPRQGAGSNQPQHF. The CDR3, as DNA: TGTGCCACCAGCCCTCGACAGGGGGCTGGCAGCAATCAGCCCCAGCATTTT. The chain employs TRBV15 and TRBJ1-5; 10 bases align to TRBD1. The CDR3 consists of 17 residues. Germline loops: CDR1 LNHNV, CDR2 YYDKDF (reference sequence). V lost 5 bases and J lost 1; bases outside the gene matches: 8.

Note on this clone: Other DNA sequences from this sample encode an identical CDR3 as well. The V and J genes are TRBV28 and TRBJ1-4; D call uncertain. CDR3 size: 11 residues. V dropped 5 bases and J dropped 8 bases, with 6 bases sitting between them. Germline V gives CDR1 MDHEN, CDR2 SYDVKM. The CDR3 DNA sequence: TGTGCCAGCAGTCTTAGGGAAAAACTGTTTTTT. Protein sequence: CASSLREKLFF.

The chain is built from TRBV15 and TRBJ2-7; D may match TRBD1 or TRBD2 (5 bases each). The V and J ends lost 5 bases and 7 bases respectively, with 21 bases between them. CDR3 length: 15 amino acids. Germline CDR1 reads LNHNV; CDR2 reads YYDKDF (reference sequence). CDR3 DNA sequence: TGTGCCACCAGCCGAGGGGTGGTCAGGGCCGGGGAGCAGTACTTC. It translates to CATSRGVVRAGEQYF.

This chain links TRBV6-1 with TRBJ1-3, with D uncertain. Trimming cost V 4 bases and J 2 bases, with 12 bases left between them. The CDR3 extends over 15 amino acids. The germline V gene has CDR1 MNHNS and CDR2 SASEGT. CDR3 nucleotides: TGTGCCAGCAGTGTTCAGTCCGGGACTGGAAACACCATATATTTT. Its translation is CASSVQSGTGNTIYF.

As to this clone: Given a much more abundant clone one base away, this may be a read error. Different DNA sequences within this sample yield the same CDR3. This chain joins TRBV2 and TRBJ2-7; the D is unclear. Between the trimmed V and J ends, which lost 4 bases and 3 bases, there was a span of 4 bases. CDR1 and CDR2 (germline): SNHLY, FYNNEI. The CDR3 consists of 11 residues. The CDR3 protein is CASSVNYEQYF. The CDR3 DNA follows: TGTGCCAGCAGTGTAAACTACGAGCAGTACTTC.

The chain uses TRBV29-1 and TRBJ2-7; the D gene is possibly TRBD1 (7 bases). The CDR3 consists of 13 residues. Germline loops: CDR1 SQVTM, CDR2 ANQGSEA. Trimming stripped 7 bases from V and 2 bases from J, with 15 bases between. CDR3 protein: CSAQGGRPYEQYF. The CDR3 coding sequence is TGCAGCGCCCAGGGGGGACGGCCCTACGAGCAGTACTTC.

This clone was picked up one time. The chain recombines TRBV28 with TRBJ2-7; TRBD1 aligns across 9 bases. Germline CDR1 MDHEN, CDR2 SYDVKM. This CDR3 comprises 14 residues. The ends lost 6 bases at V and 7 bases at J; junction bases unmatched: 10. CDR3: CASREPGQGREQYF. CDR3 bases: TGTGCCAGCAGAGAACCGGGACAGGGTCGGGAGCAGTACTTC.

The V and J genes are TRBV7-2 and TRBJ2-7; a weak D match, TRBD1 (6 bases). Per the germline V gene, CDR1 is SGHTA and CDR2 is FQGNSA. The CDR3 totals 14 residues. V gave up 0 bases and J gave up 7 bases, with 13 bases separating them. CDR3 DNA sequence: TGTGCCAGCAGCTTAGCACAGGGCGGCGGGGAGCAGTACTTC. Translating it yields CASSLAQGGGEQYF.

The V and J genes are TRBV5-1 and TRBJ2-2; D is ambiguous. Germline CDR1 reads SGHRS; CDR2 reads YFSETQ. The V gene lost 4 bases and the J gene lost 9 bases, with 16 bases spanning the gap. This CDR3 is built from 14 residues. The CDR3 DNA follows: TGCGCCAGCAGCCCCGGTGTAGGGTCCCGGGAGCTGTTTTTT. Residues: CASSPGVGSRELFF. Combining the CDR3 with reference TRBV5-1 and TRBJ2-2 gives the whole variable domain KAGVTQTPRYLIKTRGQQVTLSCSPISGHRSVSWYQQTPGQGLQFLFEYFSETQRNKGNFPGRFSGRQFSNSRSEMNVSTLELGDSALYLCASSPGVGSRELFFGEGSRLTVL.

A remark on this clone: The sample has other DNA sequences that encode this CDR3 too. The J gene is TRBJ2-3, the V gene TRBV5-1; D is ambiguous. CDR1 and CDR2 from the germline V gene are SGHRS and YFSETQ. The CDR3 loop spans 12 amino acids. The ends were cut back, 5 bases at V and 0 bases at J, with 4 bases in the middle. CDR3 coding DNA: TGCGCCAGCAGTTACAGCACAGATACGCAGTATTTT. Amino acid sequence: CASSYSTDTQYF. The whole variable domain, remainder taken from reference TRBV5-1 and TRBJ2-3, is KAGVTQTPRYLIKTRGQQVTLSCSPISGHRSVSWYQQTPGQGLQFLFEYFSETQRNKGNFPGRFSGRQFSNSRSEMNVSTLELGDSALYLCASSYSTDTQYFGPGTRLTVL.

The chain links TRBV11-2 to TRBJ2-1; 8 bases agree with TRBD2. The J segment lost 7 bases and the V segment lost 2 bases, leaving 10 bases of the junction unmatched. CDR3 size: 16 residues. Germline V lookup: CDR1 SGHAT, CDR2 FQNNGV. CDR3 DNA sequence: TGTGCCAGCAGCTTACGGGCCGGGACTAGTTCTAATGAGCAGTTCTTC. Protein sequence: CASSLRAGTSSNEQFF.

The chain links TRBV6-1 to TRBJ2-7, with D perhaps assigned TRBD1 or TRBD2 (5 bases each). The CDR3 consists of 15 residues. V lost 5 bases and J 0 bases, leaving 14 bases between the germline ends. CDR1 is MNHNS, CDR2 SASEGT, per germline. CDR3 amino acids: CASSKPGRLSYEQYF. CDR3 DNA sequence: TGTGCCAGCAGTAAACCGGGACGCCTCTCCTACGAGCAGTACTTC.